The rows below give T cell receptor beta chains drawn from one sample of a study of cytomegalovirus exposure and HLA in healthy donors. TCRdb's copy holds only in-frame clones and misses some; the assay was immunoSEQ multiplex PCR. The sample includes about 210,000 clones, roughly four fifths of them seen just once. Source material: PBMCs. These receptors were obtained from a woman between 50 and 59 years old in good health and CMV-seropositive. Both conserved end residues are part of each CDR3. D genes are given only for firm matches. Size tells how often a clone was seen (once, few, many) or the class of an expanded clone, and some rows leave it out.

D gene,V gene,clone size,J gene,CDR3 length,CDR3 DNA,CDR3 protein
TRBD1,TRBV10-3,NA,TRBJ2-7,13,TGTGCCATCAGGGGACAGGGTTTGGGCGAGCAGTACTTC,CAIRGQGLGEQYF
NA,TRBV5-4,few,TRBJ2-3,13,TGTGCCAGCAGCCCCAAGGGGACAGATACGCAGTATTTT,CASSPKGTDTQYF
NA,TRBV19,NA,TRBJ1-6,15,TGTGCCAGTAGTACCGGCAGGGGAACATATTCACCCCTCCACTTT,CASSTGRGTYSPLHF
NA,TRBV4-2,few,TRBJ1-1,14,TGTGCCAGCAGCCAAGTAAAGGGGCACACTGAAGCTTTCTTT,CASSQVKGHTEAFF
TRBD2,TRBV5-6,once,TRBJ2-1,16,TGTGCCAGCAGCGAGGGACTAGCGGGGGATTACAATGAGCAGTTCTTC,CASSEGLAGDYNEQFF
NA,TRBV27,NA,TRBJ1-1,14,TGTGCCAGCAGGATGACAAACCTGCAGACTGAAGCTTTCTTT,CASRMTNLQTEAFF
NA,TRBV30,NA,TRBJ1-5,13,TGTGCCTGGAGCCGAGGGTTGGAGGGGCCCCAGCATTTT,CAWSRGLEGPQHF
TRBD1,TRBV19,NA,TRBJ1-1,14,TGTGCCAGTAGTAAGGGACAGGGCAACACTGAAGCTTTCTTT,CASSKGQGNTEAFF
NA,TRBV5-1,NA,TRBJ2-1,15,TGCGCCAGCGCCGACACAGGGAGAGACTACAATGAGCAGTTCTTC,CASADTGRDYNEQFF
TRBD1,TRBV27,NA,TRBJ1-5,18,TGTGCCAGCAGTTTGATCGGACAGGGGGCGCTGGGAAATCAGCCCCAGCATTTT,CASSLIGQGALGNQPQHF
TRBD2,TRBV7-2,NA,TRBJ2-1,17,TGTGCCAGCGGCTTGGCATTGACTAGCGGGGGGGCAAATGAGCAGTTCTTC,CASGLALTSGGANEQFF
NA,TRBV6-5,few,TRBJ2-1,13,TGTGCCAGCAGTTACGGGCCGCGAAATGAGCAGTTCTTC,CASSYGPRNEQFF
NA,TRBV9,NA,TRBJ2-7,14,TGTGCCAGCAGCGTAGGCCCGGAGCCCTACGAGCAGTACTTC,CASSVGPEPYEQYF
TRBD1,TRBV27,NA,TRBJ2-7,15,TGTGCCAGCAGTTTTGGGACAGGGGGCCGTTACGAGCAGTACTTC,CASSFGTGGRYEQYF
NA,TRBV12-5,NA,TRBJ1-2,11,TGTGCTAGTGGTTTTCGTGGCGGCTACACCTTC,CASGFRGGYTF
NA,TRBV19,NA,TRBJ1-2,13,TGTGCCAGTAGTATCCGCGGAAACTATGGCTACACCTTC,CASSIRGNYGYTF
NA,TRBV7-8,NA,TRBJ2-3,13,TGTGCCAGCAGCTTGGGCCTTGAAGATACGCAGTATTTT,CASSLGLEDTQYF
NA,TRBV9,NA,TRBJ1-3,15,TGTGCCAGCAGCGTGGATTGGGGAGGCCGAAACACCATATATTTT,CASSVDWGGRNTIYF
NA,TRBV7-8,once,TRBJ2-1,14,TGTGCCAGCAGCCCCCCAAGGAAGGGGAATGAGCAGTTCTTC,CASSPPRKGNEQFF
NA,TRBV6-1,NA,TRBJ2-5,14,TGTGCCAGCAGTGACGTACTTTTGCGGAAGACCCAGTACTTC,CASSDVLLRKTQYF
NA,TRBV14,NA,TRBJ1-1,13,TGTGCCAGCAGTCGACTCCAGAACACTGAAGCTTTCTTT,CASSRLQNTEAFF
TRBD2,TRBV9,NA,TRBJ2-5,16,TGTGCCAGCGGGCGGACTAGCGGGGGGGCCGGGGAGACCCAGTACTTC,CASGRTSGGAGETQYF
TRBD2,TRBV7-2,NA,TRBJ2-3,18,TGTGCCAGCAGCTTAGGATGGGGGGCGGGGGGCGGCACAGATACGCAGTATTTT,CASSLGWGAGGGTDTQYF
TRBD1,TRBV15,NA,TRBJ1-5,16,TGTGCCACCAGCAGAGATAGGACAGGGGGCCGGCAGCCCCAGCATTTT,CATSRDRTGGRQPQHF
NA,TRBV18,NA,TRBJ1-4,16,TGTGCCAGCTCACCAACCGAACAGGGATTTGATGAAAAACTGTTTTTT,CASSPTEQGFDEKLFF
TRBD1,TRBV5-1,NA,TRBJ2-6,16,TGCGCCAGCAGCCGACAGGGGGCGACTGGGGCCAACGTCCTGACTTTC,CASSRQGATGANVLTF
NA,TRBV4-1,NA,TRBJ1-2,16,TGCGCCAGCAGCCGTCTTATGTGGCCCGCCGCCCAGGGCTACACCTTC,CASSRLMWPAAQGYTF
NA,TRBV4-3,NA,TRBJ1-4,19,TGCGCCAGCAGCCAAGATCCCCCGAGGACAGAGACACCTAATGAAAAACTGTTTTTT,CASSQDPPRTETPNEKLFF
TRBD1,TRBV6-5,NA,TRBJ1-6,14,TGTGCCAGCGACCGGGACAGGGGAAATTCACCCCTCCACTTT,CASDRDRGNSPLHF